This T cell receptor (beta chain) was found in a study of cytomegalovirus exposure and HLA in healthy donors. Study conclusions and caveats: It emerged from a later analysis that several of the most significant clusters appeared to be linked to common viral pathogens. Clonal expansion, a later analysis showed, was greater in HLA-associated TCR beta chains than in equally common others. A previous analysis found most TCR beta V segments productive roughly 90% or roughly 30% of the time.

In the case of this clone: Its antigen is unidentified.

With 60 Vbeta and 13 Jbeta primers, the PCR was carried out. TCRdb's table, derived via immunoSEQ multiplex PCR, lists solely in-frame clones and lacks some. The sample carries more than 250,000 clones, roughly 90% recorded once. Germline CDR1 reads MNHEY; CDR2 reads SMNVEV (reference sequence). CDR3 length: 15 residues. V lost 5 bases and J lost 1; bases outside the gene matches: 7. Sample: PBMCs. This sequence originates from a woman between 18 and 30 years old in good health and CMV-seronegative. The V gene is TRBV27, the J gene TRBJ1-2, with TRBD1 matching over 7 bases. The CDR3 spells CASSPMDRINYGYTF. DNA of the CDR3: TGTGCCAGCAGTCCCATGGACAGGATTAACTATGGCTACACCTTC.